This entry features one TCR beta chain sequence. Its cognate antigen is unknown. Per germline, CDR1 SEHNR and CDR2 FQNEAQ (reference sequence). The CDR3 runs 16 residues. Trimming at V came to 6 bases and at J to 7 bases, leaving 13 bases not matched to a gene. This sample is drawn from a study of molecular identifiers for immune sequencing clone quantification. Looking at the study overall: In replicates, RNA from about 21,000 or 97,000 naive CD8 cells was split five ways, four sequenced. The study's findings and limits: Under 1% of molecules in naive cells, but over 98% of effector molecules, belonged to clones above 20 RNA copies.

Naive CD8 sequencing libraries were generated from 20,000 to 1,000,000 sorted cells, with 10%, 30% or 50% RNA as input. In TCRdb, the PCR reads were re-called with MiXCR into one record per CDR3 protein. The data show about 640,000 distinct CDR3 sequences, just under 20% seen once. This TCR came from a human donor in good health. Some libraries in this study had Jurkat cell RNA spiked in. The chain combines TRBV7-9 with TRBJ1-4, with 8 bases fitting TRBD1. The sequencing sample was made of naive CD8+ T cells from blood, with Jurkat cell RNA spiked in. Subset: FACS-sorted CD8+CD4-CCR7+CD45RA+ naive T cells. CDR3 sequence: CASRPTGDDYREKLFF. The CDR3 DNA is TGTGCCAGCAGGCCGACAGGGGATGATTATCGTGAAAAACTGTTTTTT.